This T cell receptor beta chain was sequenced during a study of T cell responses to AZD1222 COVID-19 vaccine. Trimming at V came to 5 bases and at J to 3 bases, leaving 13 bases not matched to a gene. Germline V CDR1 and CDR2: MDHEN, SYDVKM. The CDR3 contains 16 residues. Profiling relied on immunoSEQ multiplex PCR, and the TCRdb table lists in-frame clones only, not all of them. The table shows approximately 130,000 clones, with over 85% occurring only once. The sample was peripheral blood, taken on day 0 of AZD1222 vaccination. The chain combines TRBV28 with TRBJ2-7, with TRBD2 identical over 7 bases. The source of this sequence is an adult in good health. In DNA form, the CDR3 reads TGTGCCAGCAGTGCCATAGCTTGGGAGGGAATCTACGAGCAGTACTTC. It translates to CASSAIAWEGIYEQYF.